A single sample is the source of the 30 T cell receptor beta chains below, sequenced in a study of blood T cell repertoires in COVID-19. Method: immunoSEQ multiplex PCR; TCRdb's copy keeps in-frame clones and lacks some. The table records 160,000 or so clones, about 83% of them present only once. Sequenced material: peripheral blood. These receptors all come from a man in his 70s who had recovered from COVID-19.

V gene TRBV5-1 combines with J gene TRBJ1-4; tentative D call: TRBD1 (6 bases). The length of the CDR3 is 14 residues. CDR1 SGHRS and CDR2 YFSETQ come from the germline V gene. Trimming pared 3 bases from V and 5 bases from J, leaving 11 bases between. CDR3 sequence: CASSSGVGNEKLFF. The CDR3 DNA sequence: TGCGCCAGCAGCTCAGGGGTCGGGAATGAAAAACTGTTTTTT.

This chain uses TRBV3-1 (or the pseudogene TRBV3-2) with TRBJ1-1; 9 bases agree with TRBD1. Germline assignment: CDR1 LGHDT and CDR2 YNNKEL (reference sequence). V lost 5 bases and J lost 6; bases outside the gene matches: 7. The CDR3 has 14 amino acids. The CDR3 bases are TGTGCCAGCAGCGCACCGGGACAGGGTTCTGAAGCTTTCTTT. It is translated as CASSAPGQGSEAFF.

The rearrangement links TRBV10-3 to TRBJ2-2; the D gene is possibly TRBD1 (5 bases). Trimming took 6 bases from V and 4 from J, leaving 12 bases between them. The germline gives CDR1 ENHRY, CDR2 SYGVKD. This CDR3 has 14 amino acids. The CDR3 sequence is CAIRRQPGTGELFF. DNA of the CDR3: TGTGCCATCAGAAGACAGCCTGGCACCGGGGAGCTGTTTTTT.

The V call is TRBV6-5, the J call TRBJ1-2; 12 bases are a match to TRBD1. The junction had 8 bases not matched to a gene; V was cut back by 6 bases and J by 6 bases. The CDR3 covers 15 residues. Germline V gene lookup returns CDR1 MNHEY and CDR2 SVGAGI. The CDR3 protein is CASRPWDRGQDGYTF. In nucleotides, the CDR3 is TGTGCCAGCAGACCTTGGGACAGGGGGCAGGATGGCTACACCTTC.

The genes are TRBV7-9 and TRBJ2-1; D gene ambiguous. CDR1 is SEHNR, CDR2 FQNEAQ, per germline (reference sequence). This CDR3 is built from 11 residues. Trimming pared 4 bases from V and 9 bases from J, leaving 7 bases between. This chain's CDR3 is CASSSLAEQFF. CDR3 DNA sequence: TGTGCCAGCAGCTCTCTGGCTGAGCAGTTCTTC.

The V gene is TRBV27, the J gene TRBJ1-2; 9 nucleotides match TRBD1. Germline V gene lookup returns CDR1 MNHEY and CDR2 SMNVEV (reference sequence). This CDR3 has 17 residues. Unmatched junction bases numbered 13, after V lost 0 bases and J lost 8 bases. The DNA for the CDR3 is TGTGCCAGCAGTTTATCAGGTCAGGGGACAGGGCTTGGCGGCTACACCTTC. Translation gives CASSLSGQGTGLGGYTF.

The genes are TRBV5-1 and TRBJ2-5; 9 bases are a match to TRBD2. The J segment lost 2 bases and the V segment lost 0 bases, leaving 2 bases of the junction unmatched. Per the germline V gene, CDR1 is SGHRS and CDR2 is YFSETQ. There are 15 residues in the CDR3. CDR3 bases: TGCGCCAGCAGCTTGGCTCTAGCGGGGCAAGAGACCCAGTACTTC. Its protein is CASSLALAGQETQYF. The whole variable domain, remainder taken from reference TRBV5-1 and TRBJ2-5, is KAGVTQTPRYLIKTRGQQVTLSCSPISGHRSVSWYQQTPGQGLQFLFEYFSETQRNKGNFPGRFSGRQFSNSRSEMNVSTLELGDSALYLCASSLALAGQETQYFGPGTRLLVL.

V and J are TRBV29-1 and TRBJ2-3; 9 nucleotides match TRBD2. The CDR3 spans 13 residues. J was trimmed by 5 bases and V by 6 bases; bases with no gene match: 6. In germline, CDR1 is SQVTM, CDR2 ANQGSEA. CDR3 coding DNA: TGCAGCGTGGAGCGGGAGGAGGGAGATACGCAGTATTTT. It yields the protein CSVEREEGDTQYF.

This rearrangement joins TRBV14 to TRBJ2-7; 10 positions match TRBD2. Germline loops: CDR1 SGHDN, CDR2 FVKESK. This CDR3 comprises 14 residues. With 4 bases clipped from V and 9 bases from J, the junction kept 9 bases outside the gene matches. CDR3 region: CASSRASGSQGQYF. CDR3 DNA sequence: TGTGCCAGCAGCCGGGCTAGCGGGAGTCAGGGGCAGTACTTC.

The CDR3 here is CASNSQTGYYGYTF. CDR3 nucleotides: TGTGCCAGCAATTCCCAGACAGGATATTATGGCTACACCTTC. The rearrangement joins TRBV6-6 to TRBJ1-2; maybe TRBD1 (6 bases). This CDR3 region has 14 residues. Germline V gene lookup returns CDR1 MNHNY and CDR2 SVGAGI (reference sequence). The V end was cut by 7 bases, the J end by 5 bases, with 17 bases between.

The V and J genes are TRBV29-1 and TRBJ2-3; 9 bases line up with TRBD1. The CDR3 spans 13 residues. Germline V lookup: CDR1 SQVTM, CDR2 ANQGSEA. The J segment lost 1 base and the V segment lost 7 bases, leaving 3 bases of the junction unmatched. CDR3 sequence: CSGTGVGTDTQYF. The CDR3 DNA sequence: TGCAGCGGGACAGGGGTCGGCACAGATACGCAGTATTTT.

J is TRBJ1-6 and V is TRBV19; D is ambiguous. From germline, CDR1 is LNHDA and CDR2 SQIVND (reference sequence). The CDR3 has 16 residues. V gave up 3 bases and J gave up 2 bases, with 11 bases separating them. This CDR3 is CASSMTSGAYNSPLHF. CDR3 in DNA: TGTGCCAGTAGTATGACAAGCGGGGCCTATAATTCACCCCTCCACTTT.

The rearrangement links TRBV5-1 to TRBJ2-1; D gene ambiguous. This CDR3 is 14 amino acids long. The V end lost 6 bases, the J end lost 0 bases, and 10 bases lay between the germline ends. Per the germline V gene, CDR1 is SGHRS and CDR2 is YFSETQ. The CDR3 DNA is TGCGCCAGCATCCCGCGTAGCTCCTACAATGAGCAGTTCTTC. As protein: CASIPRSSYNEQFF.

The V and J genes are TRBV20-1 and TRBJ2-7; D call uncertain. The CDR3 is made up of 12 amino acids. V was clipped by 3 bases and J by 4 bases, with 10 bases between them. Germline values: CDR1 DFQATT, CDR2 SNEGSKA (reference sequence). CDR3: CSASNPNYEQYF. CDR3 coding DNA: TGCAGTGCTAGTAATCCCAATTACGAGCAGTACTTC.

The V and J genes are TRBV2 and TRBJ2-1, with 14 bases lining up with TRBD2. Losses at the gene ends were 2 bases for V and 8 bases for J; bases not matched to a gene: 17. Germline lookup yields CDR1 SNHLY and CDR2 FYNNEI. The CDR3 consists of 20 residues. CDR3 amino acids: CASSEYRGLAGVLYGDEQFF. The CDR3 nucleotides read TGTGCCAGCAGTGAATACAGGGGACTAGCGGGAGTATTATATGGCGATGAGCAGTTCTTC.

This clone was detected only a few times. V gene TRBV3-1 (or the pseudogene TRBV3-2) combines with J gene TRBJ1-1; D not certain. This CDR3 is 13 amino acids long. CDR1 is LGHDT, CDR2 YNNKEL, per germline (reference sequence). Trimming removed 2 bases from V and 3 bases from J, with 7 bases in between. DNA of the CDR3: TGTGCCAGCAGCCAAATATCGGACACTGAAGCTTTCTTT. The encoded protein is CASSQISDTEAFF.

This chain connects TRBV7-2 to TRBJ2-1; D is ambiguous. V was cut by 0 bases and J by 5 bases, with 5 bases left in between. Germline V gives CDR1 SGHTA, CDR2 FQGNSA. This CDR3 has 13 residues. CDR3: CASSLARNNEQFF. CDR3 in DNA: TGTGCCAGCAGCTTAGCTAGAAACAATGAGCAGTTCTTC.

The chain has TRBV18 and TRBJ1-5; 7 nucleotides agree with TRBD1. The germline V gene has CDR1 KGHSH and CDR2 LQKENI. The CDR3 runs to 13 residues. Trimming at V came to 3 bases and at J to 4 bases, leaving 0 bases not matched to a gene. CDR3 coding DNA: TGTGCCAGCTCACCGGACAGGAATCAGCCCCAGCATTTT. Its translation is CASSPDRNQPQHF.

The chain recombines TRBV6-5 with TRBJ1-2, with 7 bases aligning to TRBD1. With 6 bases clipped from V and 8 bases from J, the junction kept 9 bases outside the gene matches. The CDR3 runs 13 residues. CDR1 is MNHEY and CDR2 is SVGAGI in the germline V gene. CDR3 in DNA: TGTGCCAGCAGCGCCGACAGGGACCGGGGCTACACCTTC. As protein: CASSADRDRGYTF.

This clone was found once. The gene calls are TRBV11-2 and TRBJ2-1, with a tentative D call TRBD1 (6 bases). This CDR3 comprises 12 residues. In germline, CDR1 is SGHAT, CDR2 FQNNGV. With 5 bases removed from V and 10 bases from J, the gap between germline ends came to 12 bases. In nucleotides, the CDR3 is TGTGCCAGCAGCACACAGGGTTGGGAGCAGTTCTTC. Its protein is CASSTQGWEQFF.

This chain links TRBV6-5 with TRBJ1-6, with D tentatively TRBD1 (6 bases). Between the trimmed V and J ends, which lost 5 bases and 6 bases, there was a span of 11 bases. The CDR3 is 14 amino acids. Germline lookup yields CDR1 MNHEY and CDR2 SVGAGI. The CDR3 here is CASSRTELNSPLHF. The CDR3 DNA is TGTGCCAGCAGTCGGACAGAACTTAATTCACCCCTCCACTTT.

Details on this clone: The sample holds other DNA sequences that translate to the same CDR3. This sequence joins TRBV29-1 and TRBJ2-7; D is perhaps TRBD1 (5 bases). The V gene's germline CDR1 is SQVTM and CDR2 ANQGSEA. This CDR3 region has 12 residues. Deletions cut 1 base from V and 5 bases from J, with 9 bases between. CDR3 sequence: CSVEGQGHEQYF. The CDR3 region has the DNA TGCAGCGTTGAAGGGCAGGGTCACGAGCAGTACTTC.

V usage is TRBV28 and J usage is TRBJ2-7, with D possibly being TRBD2 (5 bases). V was clipped by 5 bases and J by 3 bases, with 14 bases between them. This CDR3 is 14 amino acids long. Per the germline V gene, CDR1 is MDHEN and CDR2 is SYDVKM. CDR3 amino acids: CASSERTSDYEQYF. CDR3 DNA sequence: TGTGCCAGCAGTGAGCGGACCTCCGACTACGAGCAGTACTTC. Full variable domain (remainder filled in from reference TRBV28 and TRBJ2-7): DVKVTQSSRYLVKRTGEKVFLECVQDMDHENMFWYRQDPGLGLRLIYFSYDVKMKEKGDIPEGYSVSREKKERFSLILESASTNQTSMYLCASSERTSDYEQYFGPGTRLTVT.

The genes are TRBV7-9 and TRBJ1-3; D remains unclear. The CDR3 contains 17 residues. Germline CDR1 SEHNR, CDR2 FQNEAQ (reference sequence). Trimming shortened V by 1 base and J by 0 bases, and 13 bases separated the two germline ends. CDR3 DNA sequence: TGTGCCAGCAGCTTAGGTCCGACTGCTGTCTCTGGAAACACCATATATTTT. Its protein product is CASSLGPTAVSGNTIYF.

This clone was observed a few times. The V gene is TRBV5-1, the J gene TRBJ1-1; D is possibly TRBD1 (5 bases). V was cut by 5 bases and J by 1 base, with 9 bases left in between. Per germline, CDR1 SGHRS and CDR2 YFSETQ. The CDR3 extends over 13 amino acids. The CDR3 here is CASSGQGNTEAFF. The CDR3 coding sequence is TGCGCCAGCAGTGGGCAGGGGAACACTGAAGCTTTCTTT.

The chain uses TRBV28 and TRBJ2-7; D may be TRBD1 (5 bases). The ends were cut back, 7 bases at V and 5 bases at J, with 15 bases in the middle. The CDR3 has 13 amino acids. CDR1 and CDR2 (germline): MDHEN, SYDVKM. As DNA, the CDR3 is TGTGCCAGCACACAGGCCCCCAGGGACGAGCAGTACTTC. Protein product: CASTQAPRDEQYF.

This clone was picked up one time. The genes are TRBV28 and TRBJ2-7; 7 nucleotides line up with TRBD2. This CDR3 has 14 residues. The V segment lost 5 bases and the J segment 5 bases; nucleotides outside the gene matches: 9. From germline, CDR1 is MDHEN and CDR2 SYDVKM. The CDR3 DNA reads as TGTGCCAGCAGTCTAGCGGACTATGACCACGAGCAGTACTTC. Translation gives CASSLADYDHEQYF.

This clone was recorded only once. The CDR3 sequence is CASRRRTSGDNEQFF. CDR3 in DNA: TGTGCCAGCAGGAGGCGGACTAGCGGAGACAATGAGCAGTTCTTC. The rearrangement uses TRBV27 and TRBJ2-1; TRBD2 aligns across 10 bases. This CDR3 region has 15 residues. Looked up from germline, CDR1 is MNHEY and CDR2 is SMNVEV (reference sequence). V lost 6 bases and J lost 5; bases outside the gene matches: 7.

V gene TRBV18 combines with J gene TRBJ2-2; TRBD2 agrees at 7 bases. J was trimmed by 5 bases and V by 2 bases; bases with no gene match: 2. Looked up from germline, CDR1 is KGHSH and CDR2 is LQKENI. This CDR3 spans 14 amino acids. This CDR3 is CASSPVGGTGELFF. The CDR3 nucleotides read TGTGCCAGCTCACCAGTCGGGGGGACCGGGGAGCTGTTTTTT. Full variable domain (missing parts from reference TRBV18 and TRBJ2-2): NAGVMQNPRHLVRRRGQEARLRCSPMKGHSHVYWYRQLPEEGLKFMVYLQKENIIDESGMPKERFSAEFPKEGPSILRIQQVVRGDSAAYFCASSPVGGTGELFFGEGSRLTVL.

This sequence joins TRBV9 and TRBJ2-1, with 8 positions matching TRBD1. CDR1 and CDR2 from the germline V gene are SGDLS and YYNGEE. CDR3 length equals 15 residues. Trimming took 0 bases from V and 5 from J; bases not matched to a gene: 4. CDR3 region: CASSVEGQGDNEQFF. The CDR3 DNA follows: TGTGCCAGCAGCGTAGAAGGACAGGGAGACAATGAGCAGTTCTTC.